This T cell receptor (beta chain) emerged from a study of T-cell memory formation after mild COVID-19. Study summary: Largely, TCR clusters stayed within a single donor. Notes on the study in general: Contracting CD8+ clones were enriched in EMRA, CD4+ mainly in CM and EM. Clonal second-wave expansions that peaked on day 37 had unconfirmed SARS-CoV-2 specificity.

The CDR3 runs 16 residues. The V gene's germline CDR1 is SGHRS and CDR2 YFSETQ. V lost 5 bases, J lost 7 bases, and 12 bases stayed unmatched. Remarks on this clonotype: Antigen: not known.

Employing constant-segment primers, 5'RACE generated TCR alpha and TCR beta cDNA libraries bearing sample barcodes and UMIs. TCRdb re-called the 5' RACE reads with MiXCR, one entry per CDR3 protein. The sample has around 450,000 distinct CDR3 sequences, 15% to 25% seen once; the top ten hold around 8.4%. The receptor was derived from an adult woman who had mild COVID-19 (a few samples of this study predate the infection). Cell type and time point are not known. This sequence joins TRBV5-1 and TRBJ1-6; 7 nucleotides align to TRBD1. The sequencing input was PBMCs or a T cell subset sorted from them (not recorded which). The CDR3: CASRIGQGVLNSPLHF. The CDR3, as DNA: TGCGCCAGCAGAATAGGCCAGGGGGTACTAAATTCACCCCTCCACTTT.